This TCR beta chain originates from a study of T-cell memory formation after mild COVID-19. Whole-study context: Clusters of TCRs were largely donor specific.

Whole-study findings and limits: Within pre-infection memory, some responding clones were found, suggesting cross-reactive memory joined.

Concerning this clonotype: Its antigen is not identified.

TCR alpha and TCR beta cDNA libraries carrying sample barcodes and UMIs were produced by 5'RACE using constant-segment primers. TCRdb passed the 5' RACE reads through MiXCR, listing each CDR3 protein once. The sample carries a few hundred thousand distinct CDR3 sequences, roughly 17% recorded once. CDR3 size: 14 residues. The V gene lost 3 bases and the J gene lost 4 bases, with 12 bases spanning the gap. The specimen sequenced was PBMCs or a T cell subset sorted from them (not recorded which). The V call is TRBV12-3 or TRBV12-4, the J call TRBJ1-1; unclear D gene. The receptor's source is a young man who had mild COVID-19 (a few samples of this study predate the infection). Cell type and time point are not known. CDR3 bases: TGTGCCAGCAGTTTCCAGTACGGCAGCACTGAAGCTTTCTTT. The encoded protein is CASSFQYGSTEAFF.